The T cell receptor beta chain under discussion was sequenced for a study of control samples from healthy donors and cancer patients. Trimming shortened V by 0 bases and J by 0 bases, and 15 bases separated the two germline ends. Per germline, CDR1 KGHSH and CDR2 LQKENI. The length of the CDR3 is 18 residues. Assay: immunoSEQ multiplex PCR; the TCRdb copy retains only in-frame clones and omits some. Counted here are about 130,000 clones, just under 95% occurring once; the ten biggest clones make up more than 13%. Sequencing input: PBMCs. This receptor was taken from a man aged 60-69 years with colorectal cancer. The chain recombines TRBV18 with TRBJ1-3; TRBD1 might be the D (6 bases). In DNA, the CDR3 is TGTGCCAGCTCACCACCGGGGCAGGGGCCGAGCTCTGGAAACACCATATATTTT. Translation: CASSPPGQGPSSGNTIYF.